Presented here are 8 T cell receptor beta chains from one specimen sequenced in a study of blood T cell repertoires in COVID-19. TCRdb's copy holds only in-frame clones and misses some; the assay was immunoSEQ multiplex PCR. The table lists 280,000 or so clones, about 88% of them singletons. Sequenced material: peripheral blood. Receptor source: an older woman with acute or convalescent COVID-19.

The chain couples TRBV29-1 to TRBJ2-5; 9 bases fit TRBD1. The junction had 7 bases not matched to a gene; V was cut back by 3 bases and J by 5 bases. Looked up from germline, CDR1 is SQVTM and CDR2 is ANQGSEA. The CDR3 contains 14 residues. This chain's CDR3 is CSVDGDRAGETQYF. The CDR3 nucleotides read TGCAGCGTTGATGGGGACAGGGCAGGGGAGACCCAGTACTTC. The complete variable domain, with remaining parts taken from reference TRBV29-1 and TRBJ2-5, reads SAVISQKPSRDICQRGTSLTIQCQVDSQVTMMFWYRQQPGQSLTLIATANQGSEATYESGFVIDKFPISRPNLTFSTLTVSNMSPEDSSIYLCSVDGDRAGETQYFGPGTRLLVL.

The J gene is TRBJ1-1, the V gene TRBV5-4; D perhaps matches TRBD1 (5 bases). The V end was cut by 4 bases, the J end by 4 bases, with 17 bases between. CDR1 SGHNT and CDR2 YYREEE come from the germline V gene (reference sequence). The CDR3 has 15 residues. The DNA of the CDR3 is TGTGCCAGCAGCCTGGTCGCTAGGAGGGGCACTGAAGCTTTCTTT. This encodes CASSLVARRGTEAFF. The entire variable domain, with the rest obtained from reference TRBV5-4 and TRBJ1-1, is as follows: ETGVTQSPTHLIKTRGQQVTLRCSSQSGHNTVSWYQQALGQGPQFIFQYYREEENGRGNFPPRFSGLQFPNYSSELNVNALELDDSALYLCASSLVARRGTEAFFGQGTRLTVV.

This rearrangement joins TRBV15 to TRBJ1-1, with D perhaps TRBD1 (6 bases). CDR1 and CDR2 from the germline V gene are LNHNV and YYDKDF (reference sequence). Trimming removed 0 bases from V and 7 bases from J, with 15 bases in between. CDR3 size: 15 residues. This CDR3 reads CATSREDFGTREAFF. Here the CDR3 DNA reads TGTGCCACCAGCAGAGAGGACTTCGGGACACGTGAAGCTTTCTTT. The variable domain in full, with the rest retrieved from reference TRBV15 and TRBJ1-1, is DAMVIQNPRYQVTQFGKPVTLSCSQTLNHNVMYWYQQKSSQAPKLLFHYYDKDFNNEADTPDNFQSRRPNTSFCFLDIRSPGLGDTAMYLCATSREDFGTREAFFGQGTRLTVV.

The chain joins TRBV10-3 to TRBJ1-6, with D perhaps matching TRBD1 (6 bases). CDR1 is ENHRY, CDR2 SYGVKD, per germline. V lost 6 bases to trimming and J lost 7 bases, with 13 bases between them. This CDR3 spans 14 amino acids. The CDR3 sequence is CAIRTDSANSPLHF. The CDR3 DNA reads as TGTGCCATCAGGACGGACAGTGCAAATTCACCCCTCCACTTT.

The J gene is TRBJ1-5, the V gene TRBV28; TRBD1 is a possible D gene (5 bases). Germline values: CDR1 MDHEN, CDR2 SYDVKM. This CDR3 comprises 15 residues. V was trimmed by 3 bases and J by 1 base, leaving 10 bases between them. The CDR3 here is CASSFRRESNQPQHF. In DNA form, the CDR3 reads TGTGCCAGCAGTTTCCGCAGGGAAAGCAATCAGCCCCAGCATTTT.

This clone was counted once. The chain links TRBV27 to TRBJ1-4, with 7 bases lining up with TRBD1. The CDR3 covers 16 residues. In germline, CDR1 is MNHEY, CDR2 SMNVEV (reference sequence). V lost 8 bases, J lost 4 bases, and 13 bases stayed unmatched. DNA for the CDR3: TGTGCCAGCGGAAGGACAGGTACAATCGATAATGAAAAACTGTTTTTT. Protein product: CASGRTGTIDNEKLFF.

CDR3: CASSLRDIRETQYF. CDR3 DNA sequence: TGTGCCAGCAGCTTACGGGACATTCGTGAGACCCAGTACTTC. V is TRBV5-4 and J is TRBJ2-5; TRBD1 is a possible D gene (6 bases). CDR1 and CDR2 from the germline V gene are SGHNT and YYREEE (reference sequence). CDR3 length: 14 amino acids. V dropped 2 bases and J dropped 5 bases, with 13 bases sitting between them.

This chain uses TRBV9 with TRBJ2-2; D gene unclear. Trimming cost V 0 bases and J 4 bases, with 7 bases left between them. Germline values: CDR1 SGDLS, CDR2 YYNGEE. The CDR3 loop spans 14 amino acids. The CDR3 sequence is CASSVGLGTGELFF. The CDR3 bases are TGTGCCAGCAGCGTAGGCCTAGGCACCGGGGAGCTGTTTTTT.